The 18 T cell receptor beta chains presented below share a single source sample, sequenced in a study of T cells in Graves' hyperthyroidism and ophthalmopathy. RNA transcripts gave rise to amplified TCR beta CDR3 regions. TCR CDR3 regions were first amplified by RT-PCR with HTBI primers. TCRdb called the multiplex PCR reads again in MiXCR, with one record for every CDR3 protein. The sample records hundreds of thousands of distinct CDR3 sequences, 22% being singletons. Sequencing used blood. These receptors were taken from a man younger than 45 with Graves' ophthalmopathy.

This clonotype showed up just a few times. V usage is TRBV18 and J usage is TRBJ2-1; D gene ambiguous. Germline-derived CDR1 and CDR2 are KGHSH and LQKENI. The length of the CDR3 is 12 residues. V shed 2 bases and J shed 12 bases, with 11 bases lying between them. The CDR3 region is CASSPASQLQFF. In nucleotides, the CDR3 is TGTGCCAGCTCACCAGCGTCTCAATTGCAGTTCTTC.

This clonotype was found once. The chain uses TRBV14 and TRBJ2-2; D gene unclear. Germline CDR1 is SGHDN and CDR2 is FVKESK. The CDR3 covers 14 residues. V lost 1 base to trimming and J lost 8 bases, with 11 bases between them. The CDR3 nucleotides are TGTGCCAGCAGCCAAGTCGGATCCCCGGGGGAGCTGTTTTTT. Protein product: CASSQVGSPGELFF.

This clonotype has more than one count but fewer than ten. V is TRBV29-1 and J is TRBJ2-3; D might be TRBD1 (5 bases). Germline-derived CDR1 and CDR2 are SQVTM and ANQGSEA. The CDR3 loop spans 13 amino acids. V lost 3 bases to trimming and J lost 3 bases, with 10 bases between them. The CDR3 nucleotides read TGCAGCGTTGACAGGGTGTTAACAGATACGCAGTATTTT. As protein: CSVDRVLTDTQYF.

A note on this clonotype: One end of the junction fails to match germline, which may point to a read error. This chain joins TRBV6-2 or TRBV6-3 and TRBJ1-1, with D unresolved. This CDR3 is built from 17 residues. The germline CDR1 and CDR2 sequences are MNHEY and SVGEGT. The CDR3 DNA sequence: TGCCCTCATCGATTGCCAATCCCTAACCTCGGGTACACTGAAGCTTTCTTT. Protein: CPHRLPIPNLGYTEAFF.

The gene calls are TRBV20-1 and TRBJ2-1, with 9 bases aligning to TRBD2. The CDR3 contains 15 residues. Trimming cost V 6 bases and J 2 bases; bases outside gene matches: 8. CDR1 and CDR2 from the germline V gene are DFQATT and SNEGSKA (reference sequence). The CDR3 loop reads CSARAAGGTYNEQFF. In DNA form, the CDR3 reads TGCAGTGCGAGGGCTGCGGGGGGGACCTACAATGAGCAGTTCTTC.

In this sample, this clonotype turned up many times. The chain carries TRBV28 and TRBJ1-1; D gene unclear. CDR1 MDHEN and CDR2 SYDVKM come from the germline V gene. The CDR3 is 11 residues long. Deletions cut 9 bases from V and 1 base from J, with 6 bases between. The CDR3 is CASLGNTEAFF. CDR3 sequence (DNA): TGTGCCAGTCTGGGGAACACTGAAGCTTTCTTT.

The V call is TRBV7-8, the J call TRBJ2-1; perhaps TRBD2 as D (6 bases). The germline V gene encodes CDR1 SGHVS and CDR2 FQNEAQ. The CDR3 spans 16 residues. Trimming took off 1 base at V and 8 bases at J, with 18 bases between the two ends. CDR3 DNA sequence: TGTGCCAGCAGCTTAGGCAGCCCAGCGGGTGGTTATGAGCAGTTCTTC. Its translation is CASSLGSPAGGYEQFF.

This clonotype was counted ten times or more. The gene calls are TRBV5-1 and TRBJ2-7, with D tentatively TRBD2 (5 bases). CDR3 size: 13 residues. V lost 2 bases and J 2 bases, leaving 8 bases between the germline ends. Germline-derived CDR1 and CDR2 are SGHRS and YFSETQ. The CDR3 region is CASSFSSTYEQYF. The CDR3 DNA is TGCGCCAGCAGCTTCTCTAGCACCTACGAGCAGTACTTC.

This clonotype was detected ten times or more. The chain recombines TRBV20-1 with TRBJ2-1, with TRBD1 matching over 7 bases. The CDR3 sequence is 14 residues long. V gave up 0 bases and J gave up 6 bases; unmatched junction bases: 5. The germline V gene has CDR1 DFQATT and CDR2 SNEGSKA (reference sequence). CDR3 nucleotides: TGCAGTGCTAGAGACCAGACAGGGCGCAATGAGCAGTTCTTC. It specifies CSARDQTGRNEQFF.

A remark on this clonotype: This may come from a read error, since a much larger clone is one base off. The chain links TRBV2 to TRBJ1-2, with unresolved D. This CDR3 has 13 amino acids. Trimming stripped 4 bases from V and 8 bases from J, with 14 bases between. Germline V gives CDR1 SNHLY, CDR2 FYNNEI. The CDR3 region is CASSVPGEGGYTF. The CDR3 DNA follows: TGTGCCAGCAGTGTACCGGGAGAAGGAGGCTACACCTTC. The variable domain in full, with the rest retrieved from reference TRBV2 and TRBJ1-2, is EPEVTQTPSHQVTQMGQEVILRCVPISNHLYFYWYRQILGQKVEFLVSFYNNEISEKSEIFDDQFSVERPDGSNFTLKIRSTKLEDSAMYFCASSVPGEGGYTFGSGTRLTVV.

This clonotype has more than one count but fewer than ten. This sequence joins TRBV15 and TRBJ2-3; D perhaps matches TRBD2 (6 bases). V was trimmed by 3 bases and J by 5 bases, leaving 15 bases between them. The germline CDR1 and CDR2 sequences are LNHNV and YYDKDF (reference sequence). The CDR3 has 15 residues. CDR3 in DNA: TGTGCCACCAGCAGGAATAGCGGCGGAGGAGATACGCAGTATTTT. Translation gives CATSRNSGGGDTQYF.

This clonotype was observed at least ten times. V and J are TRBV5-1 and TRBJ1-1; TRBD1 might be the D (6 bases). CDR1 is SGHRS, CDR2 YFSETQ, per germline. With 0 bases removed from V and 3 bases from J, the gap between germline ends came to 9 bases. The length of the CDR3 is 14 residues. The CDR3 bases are TGCGCCAGCAGCTTGGGAACAGGGCACACTGAAGCTTTCTTT. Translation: CASSLGTGHTEAFF.

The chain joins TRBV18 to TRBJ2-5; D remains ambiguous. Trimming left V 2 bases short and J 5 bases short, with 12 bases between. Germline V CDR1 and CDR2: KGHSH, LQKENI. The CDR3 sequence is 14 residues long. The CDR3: CASSPAPKAETQYF. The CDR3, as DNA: TGTGCCAGCTCACCAGCCCCCAAGGCGGAGACCCAGTACTTC.

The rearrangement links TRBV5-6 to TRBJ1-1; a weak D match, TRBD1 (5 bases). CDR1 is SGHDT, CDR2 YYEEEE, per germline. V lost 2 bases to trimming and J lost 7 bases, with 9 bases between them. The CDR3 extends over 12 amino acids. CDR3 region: CASSFLQGEAFF. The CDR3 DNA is TGTGCCAGCAGCTTTCTCCAGGGTGAAGCTTTCTTT. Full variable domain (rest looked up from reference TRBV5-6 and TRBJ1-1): DAGVTQSPTHLIKTRGQQVTLRCSPKSGHDTVSWYQQALGQGPQFIFQYYEEEERQRGNFPDRFSGHQFPNYSSELNVNALLLGDSALYLCASSFLQGEAFFGQGTRLTVV.

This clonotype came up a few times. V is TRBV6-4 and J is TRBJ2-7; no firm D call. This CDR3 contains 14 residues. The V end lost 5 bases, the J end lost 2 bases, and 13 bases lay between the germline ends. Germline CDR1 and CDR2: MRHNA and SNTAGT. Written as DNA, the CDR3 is TGTGCCAGCAGTACCGACTCCGAACCCTACGAGCAGTACTTC. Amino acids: CASSTDSEPYEQYF.

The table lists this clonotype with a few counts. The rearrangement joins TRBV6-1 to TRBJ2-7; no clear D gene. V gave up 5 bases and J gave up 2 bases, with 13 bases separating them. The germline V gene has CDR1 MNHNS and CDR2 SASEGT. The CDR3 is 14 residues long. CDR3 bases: TGTGCCAGCAGTTATCAGCCGGTCGCCTACGAGCAGTACTTC. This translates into CASSYQPVAYEQYF.

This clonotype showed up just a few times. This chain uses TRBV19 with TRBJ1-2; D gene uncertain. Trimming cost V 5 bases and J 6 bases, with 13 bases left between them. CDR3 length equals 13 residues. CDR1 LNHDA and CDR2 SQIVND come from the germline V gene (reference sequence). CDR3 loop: CASSPEVKDGYTF. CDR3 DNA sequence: TGTGCCAGTAGTCCCGAGGTCAAGGATGGCTACACCTTC. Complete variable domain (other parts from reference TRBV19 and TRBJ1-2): DGGITQSPKYLFRKEGQNVTLSCEQNLNHDAMYWYRQDPGQGLRLIYYSQIVNDFQKGDIAEGYSVSREKKESFPLTVTSAQKNPTAFYLCASSPEVKDGYTFGSGTRLTVV.

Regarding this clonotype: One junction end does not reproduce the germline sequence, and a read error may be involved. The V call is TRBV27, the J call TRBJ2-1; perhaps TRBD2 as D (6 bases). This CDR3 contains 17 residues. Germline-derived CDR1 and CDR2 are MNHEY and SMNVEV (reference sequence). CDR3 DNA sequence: TGTGCCAGCAGTTCTCCTCCTAGCGAGAGATATTACAATGAGCAGCTCTTC. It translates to CASSSPPSERYYNEQLF.